This T cell receptor beta chain was recovered during a study of blood T cells in healthy people across ages. General study points: Strongly correlated with naive T cell percentage was TCR beta diversity. Diversity estimates from one million T cells were considered underestimates.

This CDR3 spans 14 amino acids. The junction had 9 bases not matched to a gene; V was cut back by 6 bases and J by 7 bases. Using a J-beta primer mix together with a sample-barcoded 5' primer, a second PCR was run for roughly 7 to 12 cycles. MiXCR, applied by TCRdb to the 5' RACE reads, yields one record per CDR3 protein. The table lists about 780,000 distinct CDR3 sequences, around 62% of them singletons. Worth noting for this clonotype: Its antigen remains unidentified.

The sample taken for sequencing was blood. This receptor was obtained from a man aged 30-40 years in good health. This sequence joins TRBV12-3 or TRBV12-4 and TRBJ1-5; TRBD1 matches 7 bases. The CDR3 region has the DNA TGTGCCAGCAGGGCGGGACAGAACAAGCAGCCCCAGCATTTT. Encoded protein: CASRAGQNKQPQHF.